The 28 T cell receptor beta chains below were found in one sample sequenced in a study of beta chain features in type 1 diabetes. Since all of the isolated RNA was reverse transcribed, expressed TCRB transcripts were what got sequenced. This table comes from immunoSEQ multiplex PCR, and its TCRdb copy is limited to in-frame clones, with some not included. The sample has hundreds of thousands of clones, about 16% seen once. The specimen sequenced was naive CD4+ T cells from blood. The receptors here all came from a man between 18 and 29 years old in good health.

This chain links TRBV9 with TRBJ2-5; D remains unclear. Germline V gene lookup returns CDR1 SGDLS and CDR2 YYNGEE. The CDR3 runs to 14 residues. The V end lost 0 bases, the J end lost 3 bases, and 9 bases lay between the germline ends. The CDR3 sequence: CASSVAGREETQYF. CDR3 nucleotides: TGTGCCAGCAGCGTAGCCGGTAGGGAAGAGACCCAGTACTTC.

This clone was counted at least ten times. The chain employs TRBV28 and TRBJ2-7; D call uncertain. The CDR3 runs 13 residues. In germline, CDR1 is MDHEN, CDR2 SYDVKM. V lost 5 bases, J lost 2 bases, and 10 bases lay in between. The CDR3, as DNA: TGTGCCAGCAGTCCCCGCGCAGCCTACGAGCAGTACTTC. Its protein is CASSPRAAYEQYF.

The chain has TRBV7-2 and TRBJ1-1; TRBD1 is a possible D gene (6 bases). This CDR3 spans 15 amino acids. Germline CDR1 and CDR2: SGHTA and FQGNSA. V was pared by 1 base and J by 5 bases, with 14 bases between. Here the CDR3 reads CASSLGEGTSTEAFF. The CDR3 nucleotides are TGTGCCAGCAGCTTAGGGGAAGGGACATCAACTGAAGCTTTCTTT.

The chain combines TRBV14 with TRBJ2-1; D ambiguous. The CDR3 consists of 15 residues. Germline V lookup: CDR1 SGHDN, CDR2 FVKESK. Trimming removed 4 bases from V and 0 bases from J, with 10 bases in between. The CDR3 loop reads CASSRYSSSYNEQFF. Written as DNA, the CDR3 is TGTGCCAGCAGCCGTTACTCGAGCTCCTACAATGAGCAGTTCTTC.

This clone turned up a few times. The chain couples TRBV20-1 to TRBJ1-1; no clear D gene. Trimming pared 3 bases from V and 5 bases from J, leaving 7 bases between. CDR1 is DFQATT and CDR2 is SNEGSKA in the germline V gene (reference sequence). The CDR3 is 11 residues long. The CDR3 bases are TGCAGTGCTAGTCGTGTTACTGAAGCTTTCTTT. Its protein is CSASRVTEAFF.

This clone was counted between two and nine times. The genes are TRBV9 and TRBJ1-1; possible D gene TRBD1, 6 bases. This CDR3 has 17 amino acids. CDR1 is SGDLS and CDR2 is YYNGEE in the germline V gene. V lost 0 bases and J lost 1, with 16 bases in between. The CDR3 DNA reads as TGTGCCAGCAGCGTAGCCCTCGGGCAGGGGAAGAACACTGAAGCTTTCTTT. Translated, it gives CASSVALGQGKNTEAFF.

This clone was detected only a few times. V gene TRBV15 combines with J gene TRBJ2-2; possible D gene TRBD1, 5 bases. The CDR3 is 15 residues long. With 2 bases removed from V and 2 bases from J, the gap between germline ends came to 9 bases. Germline CDR1 is LNHNV and CDR2 is YYDKDF (reference sequence). Here the CDR3 DNA reads TGTGCCACCAGCAGACCCGGACACAACACCGGGGAGCTGTTTTTT. Its protein product is CATSRPGHNTGELFF.

This rearrangement joins TRBV27 to TRBJ1-6; TRBD1 is a possible D gene (5 bases). The CDR3 is 12 amino acids. Germline V gives CDR1 MNHEY, CDR2 SMNVEV (reference sequence). Deletions cut 3 bases from V and 14 bases from J, with 11 bases between. The chain's CDR3 is CASSFRVGSLHF. CDR3 nucleotides: TGTGCCAGCAGTTTCAGGGTAGGCTCCCTCCACTTT.

Points on this clone: A much bigger clone sits one base away, suggesting this may be a read error. The V and J genes are TRBV11-2 and TRBJ2-7, with D uncertain. This CDR3 contains 12 residues. The germline V and J ends were trimmed by 1 base and 0 bases, with 1 base remaining between them. The germline gives CDR1 SGHAT, CDR2 FQNNGV. The CDR3 loop is CASSLGSYEQYF. The DNA for the CDR3 is TGTGCCAGCAGCTTAGGCTCCTACGAGCAGTACTTC.

The J gene is TRBJ2-3, the V gene TRBV18; 7 bases are shared with TRBD2. Per the germline V gene, CDR1 is KGHSH and CDR2 is LQKENI. Losses at the gene ends were 3 bases for V and 2 bases for J; bases not matched to a gene: 11. The CDR3 has 17 amino acids. The CDR3 sequence: CASSPLRGEGYTDTQYF. The DNA of the CDR3 is TGTGCCAGCTCACCTCTCCGAGGGGAGGGCTACACAGATACGCAGTATTTT.

Ten or more counts support this clone. This chain links TRBV14 with TRBJ2-7, with D possibly being TRBD1 (7 bases). The V end lost 4 bases, the J end lost 1 base, and 14 bases lay between the germline ends. Germline CDR1 reads SGHDN; CDR2 reads FVKESK. The CDR3 loop spans 15 amino acids. The CDR3 protein is CASSPRDRLSYEQYF. For the CDR3, the DNA is TGTGCCAGCAGCCCGCGGGACAGATTATCCTACGAGCAGTACTTC.

This rearrangement joins TRBV5-1 to TRBJ2-7; D is tentatively TRBD1 or TRBD2 (5 bases each). Germline V gives CDR1 SGHRS, CDR2 YFSETQ. The CDR3 covers 14 residues. V shed 3 bases and J shed 7 bases, with 17 bases lying between them. The CDR3 protein is CASSSGTVLTEQYF. The CDR3 nucleotides are TGCGCCAGCAGCTCGGGGACGGTGTTGACAGAGCAGTACTTC.

This clone was recorded a few times. The chain has TRBV28 and TRBJ2-7; D unresolved. Germline CDR1 MDHEN, CDR2 SYDVKM. Between the trimmed V and J ends, which lost 3 bases and 3 bases, there was a span of 12 bases. The CDR3 runs 14 residues. CDR3 DNA: TGTGCCAGCAGTTTGATGTGGCAGGACTACGAGCAGTACTTC. As protein: CASSLMWQDYEQYF.

The V call is TRBV7-2, the J call TRBJ2-4; D is possibly TRBD1 or TRBD2 (6 bases each). Germline CDR1 and CDR2: SGHTA and FQGNSA. Between the trimmed V and J ends, which lost 3 bases and 4 bases, there was a span of 10 bases. CDR3 length: 14 residues. CDR3 protein: CASSFRGGKNIQYF. As DNA, the CDR3 is TGTGCCAGCAGCTTCAGAGGGGGGAAAAACATTCAGTACTTC.

The CDR3 sequence: CSVDLQGAPGYTF. Written as DNA, the CDR3 is TGCAGCGTTGATTTACAGGGGGCGCCTGGCTACACCTTC. The chain has TRBV29-1 and TRBJ1-2, with 9 bases that match TRBD1. The V and J ends lost 3 bases and 7 bases, in that order; junction bases with no gene match: 6. This CDR3 contains 13 residues. CDR1 is SQVTM and CDR2 is ANQGSEA in the germline V gene.

This clone has only a few counts. This chain connects TRBV4-1 to TRBJ2-7; 10 nucleotides agree with TRBD1. The CDR3 totals 14 residues. The germline gives CDR1 MGHRA, CDR2 YSYEKL. V shed 3 bases, J shed 8 bases, and the junction held 7 bases outside the gene matches. Here the CDR3 reads CASSQTGTGVQQYF. CDR3 DNA: TGCGCCAGCAGCCAGACCGGGACAGGGGTGCAGCAGTACTTC.

This clone was observed a few times. CDR3 DNA sequence: TGTGCCAGCAGCTTAGAAATGGGCCCAGGGGGCTTAGCCAAAAACATTCAGTACTTC. Its translation: CASSLEMGPGGLAKNIQYF. V gene TRBV7-9 combines with J gene TRBJ2-4; 8 bases are shared with TRBD1. The CDR3 has 19 residues. Trimming took 1 base from V and 0 from J; bases not matched to a gene: 11. CDR1 is SEHNR, CDR2 FQNEAQ, per germline (reference sequence). Looking up the rest from reference TRBV7-9 and TRBJ2-4 gives the full variable domain: DTGVSQNPRHKITKRGQNVTFRCDPISEHNRLYWYRQTLGQGPEFLTYFQNEAQLEKSRLLSDRFSAERPKGSFSTLEIQRTEQGDSAMYLCASSLEMGPGGLAKNIQYFGAGTRLSVL.

The gene calls are TRBV5-4 and TRBJ2-3; 11 bases agree with TRBD2. The CDR3 runs to 16 residues. The V gene's germline CDR1 is SGHNT and CDR2 YYREEE (reference sequence). The ends lost 1 base at V and 3 bases at J; junction bases unmatched: 4. The CDR3 coding sequence is TGTGCCAGCAGCTTGACTAGCGGGAGTGAAACAGATACGCAGTATTTT. This sequence encodes CASSLTSGSETDTQYF. Together with reference TRBV5-4 and TRBJ2-3, the CDR3 gives the full variable domain: ETGVTQSPTHLIKTRGQQVTLRCSSQSGHNTVSWYQQALGQGPQFIFQYYREEENGRGNFPPRFSGLQFPNYSSELNVNALELDDSALYLCASSLTSGSETDTQYFGPGTRLTVL.

The chain recombines TRBV7-2 with TRBJ1-2; D is undetermined. The ends were cut back, 7 bases at V and 4 bases at J, with 13 bases in the middle. This CDR3 has 13 amino acids. Germline V gene sequence: CDR1 SGHTA, CDR2 FQGNSA. CDR3 in DNA: TGTGCCAGCACCGACCGCCCGGGCTATGGCTACACCTTC. Translation: CASTDRPGYGYTF.

The chain has TRBV11-2 and TRBJ1-6; 10 bases are a match to TRBD1. J gave up 14 bases and V 2 bases, and 9 bases lay outside the gene matches. The CDR3 consists of 15 residues. Germline assignment: CDR1 SGHAT and CDR2 FQNNGV. The CDR3 nucleotides read TGTGCCAGCAGCTTAAGAGGACAGGGGGGATTTTCCCTCCACTTT. Protein sequence: CASSLRGQGGFSLHF.

In its sample, this clone was seen a few times. This sequence joins TRBV9 and TRBJ2-2; tentative D call: TRBD2 (6 bases). CDR1 SGDLS and CDR2 YYNGEE come from the germline V gene. This CDR3 has 15 amino acids. V lost 2 bases and J 4 bases, leaving 12 bases between the germline ends. Written as DNA, the CDR3 is TGTGCCAGCAGCGTGGCTCAGGGAGGCACCGGGGAGCTGTTTTTT. It is translated as CASSVAQGGTGELFF. The full variable domain, rest sourced from reference TRBV9 and TRBJ2-2, is DSGVTQTPKHLITATGQRVTLRCSPRSGDLSVYWYQQSLDQGLQFLIQYYNGEERAKGNILERFSAQQFPDLHSELNLSSLELGDSALYFCASSVAQGGTGELFFGEGSRLTVL.

The chain is built from TRBV5-1 and TRBJ1-1; D is unclear. The ends were cut back, 3 bases at V and 5 bases at J, with 11 bases in the middle. Germline CDR1 is SGHRS and CDR2 is YFSETQ. This CDR3 region has 13 residues. The CDR3 reads CASSSVLTTEAFF. The DNA for the CDR3 is TGCGCCAGCAGCTCCGTACTTACTACTGAAGCTTTCTTT.

The chain is built from TRBV18 and TRBJ2-7, with 10 bases aligning to TRBD1. V lost 3 bases and J lost 2; bases outside the gene matches: 7. Germline V lookup: CDR1 KGHSH, CDR2 LQKENI. The CDR3 length is 16 residues. The CDR3 is CASSPPGQGKPYEQYF. For the CDR3, the DNA is TGTGCCAGCTCACCGCCGGGACAGGGGAAACCCTACGAGCAGTACTTC.

The chain combines TRBV28 with TRBJ2-5; D possibly corresponds to TRBD2 (6 bases). Germline CDR1 reads MDHEN; CDR2 reads SYDVKM. The V end lost 2 bases, the J end lost 0 bases, and 10 bases lay between the germline ends. The CDR3 loop spans 15 amino acids. The CDR3 sequence is CASSLGGLDQETQYF. The CDR3 nucleotides read TGTGCCAGCAGTTTAGGGGGACTGGACCAAGAGACCCAGTACTTC.

The chain joins TRBV7-2 to TRBJ1-1; no clear D gene. V gave up 2 bases and J gave up 4 bases, with 11 bases separating them. Per germline, CDR1 SGHTA and CDR2 FQGNSA. The CDR3 is made up of 14 amino acids. CDR3 in DNA: TGTGCCAGCAGCTTACAGCGGTTTACCACTGAAGCTTTCTTT. This translates into CASSLQRFTTEAFF.

The V call is TRBV29-1, the J call TRBJ2-5; 8 bases align to TRBD1. Germline CDR1 SQVTM, CDR2 ANQGSEA. This CDR3 comprises 16 residues. Trimming took 3 bases from V and 5 from J; bases not matched to a gene: 14. This CDR3 reads CSVEQAGGTLRETQYF. DNA for the CDR3: TGCAGCGTTGAGCAGGCAGGGGGCACGTTGAGGGAGACCCAGTACTTC. The full variable domain, in which reference TRBV29-1 and TRBJ2-5 provide the parts outside the CDR3, is SAVISQKPSRDICQRGTSLTIQCQVDSQVTMMFWYRQQPGQSLTLIATANQGSEATYESGFVIDKFPISRPNLTFSTLTVSNMSPEDSSIYLCSVEQAGGTLRETQYFGPGTRLLVL.

V is TRBV19 and J is TRBJ1-5; D gene uncertain. V lost 3 bases and J 3 bases, leaving 12 bases between the germline ends. From germline, CDR1 is LNHDA and CDR2 SQIVND (reference sequence). The CDR3 has 15 residues. Written as DNA, the CDR3 is TGTGCCAGTAGTATCCCGGGGAAGAACAATCAGCCCCAGCATTTT. It is translated as CASSIPGKNNQPQHF.

This chain uses TRBV29-1 with TRBJ2-7; 9 nucleotides agree with TRBD1. Germline CDR1 is SQVTM and CDR2 is ANQGSEA. J was trimmed by 5 bases and V by 6 bases; bases with no gene match: 14. This CDR3 contains 15 residues. In nucleotides, the CDR3 is TGCAGCGTGCCCGAATACGGGACAGGGCGACACGAGCAGTACTTC. Protein product: CSVPEYGTGRHEQYF.